This T cell receptor (beta chain) is from a study of blood T cell repertoires in COVID-19. The wider study: Acute-phase and convalescent COVID-19 samples originated in the United States, Italy and Spain. Sources were T cells, B-cell-depleted T cells, or PBMCs; the material itself was cDNA or gDNA.

As handled by the study authors: Reference gene primer amplification in the assay estimated nucleated cell counts. The repertoire was sequenced with immunoSEQ multiplex PCR; TCRdb's copy has only in-frame clones and lacks some. That table furnishes V, J and clone size, whereas the DNA furnished D and trimming. The sample shows about 100,000 clones, 91% of them seen only once. The CDR3 has 11 residues. CDR1 SQVTM and CDR2 ANQGSEA come from the germline V gene. The junction had 10 bases not matched to a gene; V was cut back by 7 bases and J by 12 bases. This chain joins TRBV29-1 and TRBJ1-2; TRBD1 matches at 8 bases. The sequence derives from a man between 18 and 35 years old with acute or convalescent COVID-19. The sample consisted of peripheral blood. CDR3 sequence (DNA): TGCAGCGAGGCCGGGACAGGCGGCAACACCTTC. This sequence encodes CSEAGTGGNTF.